One sample yielded the 18 T cell receptor beta chains listed below, sequenced in a study of beta chain features in type 1 diabetes. Study findings and constraints: A moderate, significant TCRB CDR3 shortening appeared in type 1 diabetes across four CD4+ subsets.

Expressed TCRB transcripts were sequenced because the entire RNA isolate underwent reverse transcription. Produced via immunoSEQ multiplex PCR; TCRdb's table is partial and in-frame only. The profile covers around 45,000 clones, with roughly 40% appearing a single time and around 0.13% taken by the ten largest. No antigens are known for them. Source material: stem cell memory CD4+ T cells from blood. Every receptor here comes from a man aged 25 to 40 with type 1 diabetes.

V is TRBV10-3 and J is TRBJ2-3; no definite D call. Germline CDR1 ENHRY, CDR2 SYGVKD. Deletions cut 2 bases from V and 5 bases from J, with 8 bases between. The CDR3 contains 13 residues. The CDR3 bases are TGTGCCATCAGTGAGCGGTACGGAGATACGCAGTATTTT. Amino acid sequence: CAISERYGDTQYF.

V gene TRBV7-3 combines with J gene TRBJ2-6; TRBD1 aligns across 7 bases. CDR1 and CDR2 (germline): SGHTA, FQGTGA. The V segment lost 6 bases and the J segment 3 bases; nucleotides outside the gene matches: 2. The CDR3 is 14 residues long. The CDR3 DNA follows: TGTGCCAGCAGTAGGGGGCATGGGGCCAACGTCCTGACTTTC. It is translated as CASSRGHGANVLTF.

The gene calls are TRBV30 and TRBJ2-7, with 11 bases lining up with TRBD2. Trimming took 3 bases from V and 7 from J; bases not matched to a gene: 5. CDR3 length: 13 residues. CDR1 GTSNPN and CDR2 SVGIG come from the germline V gene (reference sequence). CDR3 sequence: CAWRLAGVVEQYF. The DNA of the CDR3 is TGTGCCTGGAGACTAGCGGGAGTAGTAGAGCAGTACTTC.

This clone has only a few counts. This chain connects TRBV4-3 to TRBJ2-7; 9 nucleotides align to TRBD2. Germline CDR1 LGHNA, CDR2 YSLEER. Trimming at V came to 3 bases and at J to 3 bases, leaving 9 bases not matched to a gene. The CDR3 extends over 16 amino acids. The CDR3 region has the DNA TGCGCCAGCAGCCACACCCTAGCGGGGCTCGACTACGAGCAGTACTTC. Protein product: CASSHTLAGLDYEQYF.

This clone showed up just a few times. The genes are TRBV28 and TRBJ1-2; 9 bases agree with TRBD1. CDR1 MDHEN and CDR2 SYDVKM come from the germline V gene. J gave up 4 bases and V 6 bases, and 6 bases lay outside the gene matches. The CDR3 covers 14 residues. The CDR3 DNA reads TGTGCCAGCAGGAATTGGGACAGGGTCTATGGCTACACCTTC. It yields the protein CASRNWDRVYGYTF.

The CDR3 is CASSRPGLASYEQYF. CDR3 bases: TGTGCCAGCTCGCGGCCGGGACTAGCTTCCTACGAGCAGTACTTC. The chain uses TRBV18 and TRBJ2-7, with 9 positions matching TRBD2. CDR3 length: 15 amino acids. V shed 6 bases and J 1 base; nucleotides not matched to a gene: 7. Per germline, CDR1 KGHSH and CDR2 LQKENI. The variable domain in full, with the rest retrieved from reference TRBV18 and TRBJ2-7, is NAGVMQNPRHLVRRRGQEARLRCSPMKGHSHVYWYRQLPEEGLKFMVYLQKENIIDESGMPKERFSAEFPKEGPSILRIQQVVRGDSAAYFCASSRPGLASYEQYFGPGTRLTVT.

This clone turned up a few times. This chain uses TRBV19 with TRBJ2-3, with 7 bases matching TRBD2. The CDR3 extends over 14 amino acids. The germline V gene encodes CDR1 LNHDA and CDR2 SQIVND (reference sequence). After removal of 8 bases from V and 5 bases from J, the junction contained 10 bases not matched to a gene. In DNA, the CDR3 is TGTGCCAGTCGGCAGCGGGAAGGCGGAGATACGCAGTATTTT. It is translated as CASRQREGGDTQYF.

The chain links TRBV5-6 to TRBJ1-2, with TRBD1 identical over 9 bases. This CDR3 is built from 14 residues. Trimming removed 5 bases from V and 8 bases from J; junction bases left unmatched: 10. Looked up from germline, CDR1 is SGHDT and CDR2 is YYEEEE. The CDR3 DNA is TGTGCCAGCAGAAGGACAGGGGTCTTGTGGGGCTACACCTTC. Translated, it gives CASRRTGVLWGYTF. The full variable domain, completed using reference TRBV5-6 and TRBJ1-2, is DAGVTQSPTHLIKTRGQQVTLRCSPKSGHDTVSWYQQALGQGPQFIFQYYEEEERQRGNFPDRFSGHQFPNYSSELNVNALLLGDSALYLCASRRTGVLWGYTFGSGTRLTVV.

The V and J genes are TRBV5-4 and TRBJ2-6; D is ambiguous. The V gene's germline CDR1 is SGHNT and CDR2 YYREEE (reference sequence). There are 14 residues in the CDR3. Trimming took 4 bases from V and 4 from J, leaving 9 bases between them. CDR3 amino acids: CASSQRVGANVLTF. CDR3 DNA: TGTGCCAGCAGCCAACGCGTGGGGGCCAACGTCCTGACTTTC.

The rearrangement uses TRBV6-6 and TRBJ2-7; 7 nucleotides align to TRBD1. Germline assignment: CDR1 MNHNY and CDR2 SVGAGI (reference sequence). The trim removed 5 bases at V and 4 bases at J, leaving 8 bases unmatched. The CDR3 loop spans 14 amino acids. Written as DNA, the CDR3 is TGTGCCAGCAGTAAAGCCGGGACAGAGTACGAGCAGTACTTC. This codes for CASSKAGTEYEQYF.

The J gene is TRBJ1-1, the V gene TRBV27; D not certain. V was pared by 4 bases and J by 8 bases, with 11 bases between. CDR1 and CDR2 (germline): MNHEY, SMNVEV (reference sequence). This CDR3 region has 12 residues. CDR3 region: CASSSSLREAFF. CDR3 sequence (DNA): TGTGCCAGCAGTTCTTCACTGAGGGAAGCTTTCTTT.

The rearrangement links TRBV29-1 to TRBJ2-1; TRBD1 matches 8 bases. The CDR3 consists of 14 residues. Germline assignment: CDR1 SQVTM and CDR2 ANQGSEA. With 5 bases clipped from V and 2 bases from J, the junction kept 5 bases outside the gene matches. The CDR3, as DNA: TGCAGCGTTACGGACAGGGATCCCTACAATGAGCAGTTCTTC. Translation gives CSVTDRDPYNEQFF.

This clone has only a few counts. This chain joins TRBV13 and TRBJ2-7; D gene uncertain. V was pared by 2 bases and J by 0 bases, with 11 bases between. The CDR3 spans 15 residues. Germline CDR1 reads PRHDT; CDR2 reads FYEKMQ (reference sequence). The CDR3 DNA is TGTGCCAGCAGCTTACGACGAGGATACTCCTACGAGCAGTACTTC. The encoded protein is CASSLRRGYSYEQYF.

The gene calls are TRBV5-1 and TRBJ1-1; D is uncertain. The CDR3 runs to 15 residues. From germline, CDR1 is SGHRS and CDR2 YFSETQ. Trimming stripped 3 bases from V and 3 bases from J, with 15 bases between. As DNA, the CDR3 is TGCGCCAGCAGCTCGGCGAGGTTCCCGGACACTGAAGCTTTCTTT. It is translated as CASSSARFPDTEAFF.

This clone appeared a single time. DNA for the CDR3: TGTGCCAGCAGGACGACAGCCACCTATGAGCAGTTCTTC. Translation gives CASRTTATYEQFF. V is TRBV6-5 and J is TRBJ2-1, with TRBD1 as a possible D gene (5 bases). Germline V gene sequence: CDR1 MNHEY, CDR2 SVGAGI. V shed 6 bases and J shed 8 bases, with 14 bases lying between them. The CDR3 sequence is 13 residues long.

The V and J genes are TRBV7-9 and TRBJ1-1; D unresolved. CDR3 size: 14 residues. Germline-derived CDR1 and CDR2 are SEHNR and FQNEAQ (reference sequence). V gave up 1 base and J gave up 0 bases, with 6 bases separating them. The CDR3 here is CASSLGSVNTEAFF. Here the CDR3 DNA reads TGTGCCAGCAGCTTAGGTTCTGTGAACACTGAAGCTTTCTTT.

The chain uses TRBV25-1 and TRBJ2-2, with D possibly being TRBD1 (6 bases). Germline V gene sequence: CDR1 MGHDK, CDR2 SYGVNS. Trimming stripped 6 bases from V and 4 bases from J, with 9 bases between. The CDR3 runs to 13 residues. The CDR3, as DNA: TGTGCCAGCAGGACAGGACTCACCGGGGAGCTGTTTTTT. Protein product: CASRTGLTGELFF.

Only a few counts were recorded for this clone. The chain couples TRBV5-1 to TRBJ2-1; D unclear. The V and J ends lost 1 base and 0 bases respectively, with 11 bases between them. The length of the CDR3 is 16 residues. Germline CDR1 reads SGHRS; CDR2 reads YFSETQ. This CDR3 reads CASSLLVTSSYNEQFF. DNA for the CDR3: TGCGCCAGCAGCTTGTTGGTCACATCCTCCTACAATGAGCAGTTCTTC.